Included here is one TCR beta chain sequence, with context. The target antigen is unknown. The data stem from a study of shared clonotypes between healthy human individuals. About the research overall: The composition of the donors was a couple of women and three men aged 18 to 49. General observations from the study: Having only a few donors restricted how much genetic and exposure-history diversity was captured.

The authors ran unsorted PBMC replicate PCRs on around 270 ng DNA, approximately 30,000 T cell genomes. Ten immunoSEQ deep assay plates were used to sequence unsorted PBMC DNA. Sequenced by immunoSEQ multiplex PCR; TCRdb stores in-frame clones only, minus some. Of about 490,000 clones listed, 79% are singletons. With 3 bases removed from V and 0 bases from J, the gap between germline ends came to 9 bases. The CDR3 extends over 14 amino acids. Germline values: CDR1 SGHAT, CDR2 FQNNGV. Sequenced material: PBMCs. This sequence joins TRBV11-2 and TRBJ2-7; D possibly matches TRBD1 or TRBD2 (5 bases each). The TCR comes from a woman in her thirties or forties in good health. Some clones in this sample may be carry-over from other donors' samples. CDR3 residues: CASSFGADSYEQYF. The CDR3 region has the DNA TGTGCCAGCAGCTTCGGGGCCGACTCCTACGAGCAGTACTTC.